The text below deals with one T cell receptor beta chain. CDR3 length: 15 residues. Trimming removed 5 bases at V and 0 bases at J, with 13 bases between. The germline gives CDR1 SEHNR, CDR2 FQNEAQ (reference sequence). The entry originates in a study of blood T cell repertoires in COVID-19. Study-wide context: The study drew acute and convalescent COVID-19 samples from the United States, Italy and Spain. PBMCs, B-cell-depleted T cells, or T cells provided the cDNA or gDNA that made up the material.

Original analysis: How many nucleated cells were present was estimated from reference gene primer amplification. The assay was immunoSEQ multiplex PCR, and TCRdb's table has in-frame clones only and misses some. The V and J calls and clone size come from that table; D and trimming were worked out from the DNA. The sample records 200,000 to 250,000 clones, 65% to 90% being singletons. The chain carries TRBV7-9 and TRBJ1-1, with D perhaps TRBD1 (5 bases). This receptor was obtained from a man aged 50-59 years with active or convalescent COVID-19. The sequenced sample consisted of peripheral blood. The CDR3 reads CASSLGDLMNTEAFF. The CDR3 coding sequence is TGTGCCAGCAGCCTAGGGGACTTAATGAACACTGAAGCTTTCTTT. Supplemented by reference TRBV7-9 and TRBJ1-1, the full variable domain reads DTGVSQNPRHKITKRGQNVTFRCDPISEHNRLYWYRQTLGQGPEFLTYFQNEAQLEKSRLLSDRFSAERPKGSFSTLEIQRTEQGDSAMYLCASSLGDLMNTEAFFGQGTRLTVV.